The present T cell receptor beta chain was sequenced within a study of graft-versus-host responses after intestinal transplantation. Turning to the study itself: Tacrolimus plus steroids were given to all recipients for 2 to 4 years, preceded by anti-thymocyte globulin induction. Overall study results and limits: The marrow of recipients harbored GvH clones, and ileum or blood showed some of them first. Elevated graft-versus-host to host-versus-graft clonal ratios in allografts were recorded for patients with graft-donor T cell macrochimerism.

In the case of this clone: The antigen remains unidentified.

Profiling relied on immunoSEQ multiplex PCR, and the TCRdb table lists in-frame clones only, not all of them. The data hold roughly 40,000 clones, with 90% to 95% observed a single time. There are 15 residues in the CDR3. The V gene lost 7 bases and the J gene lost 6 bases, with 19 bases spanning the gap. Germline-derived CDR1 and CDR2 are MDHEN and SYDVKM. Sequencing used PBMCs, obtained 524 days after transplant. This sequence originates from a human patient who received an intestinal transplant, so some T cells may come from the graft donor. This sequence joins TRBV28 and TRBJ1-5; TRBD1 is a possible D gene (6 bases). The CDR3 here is CASTSKQGWGQPQHF. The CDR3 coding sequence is TGTGCCAGCACTTCAAAACAGGGTTGGGGTCAGCCCCAGCATTTT.